This T cell receptor (beta chain) derives from a study of CD8+ T cells in alopecia areata. The table lists this clone with a few counts. Its antigen is unknown. V lost 4 bases to trimming and J lost 2 bases, with 9 bases between them. The CDR3 loop spans 14 amino acids. Germline CDR1 and CDR2: SNHLY and FYNNEI. Sequencing used cDNA as its template, made by extracting RNA and reverse transcribing it. Some clones are missing from TCRdb's copy, which holds only in-frame ones; the method was immunoSEQ multiplex PCR. This sample has 200,000 or so clones; more than 45% occur once, and the top ten carry 5.5% to 6%. Treatment meaning: oral pan-JAK inhibitor, 5-10 mg twice daily. Whole-study findings and limits: Against the mouse data, patients shared TCRs less clearly, possibly for HLA reasons. While tofacitinib was given, many expanded lesional clones persisted in scalp and blood.

The starting material was CD4+ T cells sorted from blood, obtained at week 24, from a patient treated with tofacitinib. This sequence joins TRBV2 and TRBJ2-4, with D unclear. This receptor was identified in a human donor with alopecia areata. CDR3 loop: CASSVSGSKNIQYF. The DNA for the CDR3 is TGTGCCAGCAGTGTATCAGGTTCCAAAAACATTCAGTACTTC.